Sequencing of this T cell receptor beta chain was carried out in a study of cytomegalovirus exposure and HLA in healthy donors. On the study more broadly: The study's early data release held about 85 million unique TCRs from HLA-typed donors.

Notes on the study in general: When a later analysis compared HLA-associated TCR beta chains with equally common others, the HLA-associated chains turned out to be more clonally expanded and to have lower generation probabilities. Overall, approximately 150 TCR beta chains were annotated as cytomegalovirus-associated.

In regard to this clone: The antigen remains unidentified.

Primers for the PCR totalled 60 Vbeta and 13 Jbeta. Sequenced by immunoSEQ multiplex PCR; TCRdb stores in-frame clones only, minus some. The table lists approximately 200,000 clones, around three quarters of them singletons. CDR1 is SGHAT, CDR2 FQNNGV, per germline. Trimming cost V 6 bases and J 8 bases; bases outside gene matches: 9. This CDR3 contains 15 residues. This TCR was sampled from a man younger than 45 in good health and CMV-seronegative. The source material was PBMCs. The genes are TRBV11-2 and TRBJ2-1; TRBD2 agrees at 11 bases. CDR3 DNA: TGTGCCAGCAGGGTAGCGGGAGGGGGGGGGCATGAGCAGTTCTTC. Its translation is CASRVAGGGGHEQFF.